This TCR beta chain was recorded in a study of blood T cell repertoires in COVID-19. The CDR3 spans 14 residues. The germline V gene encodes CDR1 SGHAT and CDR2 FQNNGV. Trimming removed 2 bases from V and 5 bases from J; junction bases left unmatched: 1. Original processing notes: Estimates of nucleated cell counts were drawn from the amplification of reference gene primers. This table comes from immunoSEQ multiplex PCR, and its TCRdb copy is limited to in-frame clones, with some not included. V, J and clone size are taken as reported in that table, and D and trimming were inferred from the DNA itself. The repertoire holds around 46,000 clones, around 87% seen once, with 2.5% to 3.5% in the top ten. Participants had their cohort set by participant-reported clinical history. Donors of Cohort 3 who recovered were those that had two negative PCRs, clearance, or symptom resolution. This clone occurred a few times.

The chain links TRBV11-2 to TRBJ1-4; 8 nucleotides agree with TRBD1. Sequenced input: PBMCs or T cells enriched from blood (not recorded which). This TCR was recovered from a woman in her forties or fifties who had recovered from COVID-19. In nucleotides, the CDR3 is TGTGCCAGCAGCTTACCAGGGGGCAATGAAAAACTGTTTTTT. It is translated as CASSLPGGNEKLFF. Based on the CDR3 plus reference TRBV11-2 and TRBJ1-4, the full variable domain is EAGVAQSPRYKIIEKRQSVAFWCNPISGHATLYWYQQILGQGPKLLIQFQNNGVVDDSQLPKDRFSAERLKGVDSTLKIQPAKLEDSAVYLCASSLPGGNEKLFFGSGTQLSVL.